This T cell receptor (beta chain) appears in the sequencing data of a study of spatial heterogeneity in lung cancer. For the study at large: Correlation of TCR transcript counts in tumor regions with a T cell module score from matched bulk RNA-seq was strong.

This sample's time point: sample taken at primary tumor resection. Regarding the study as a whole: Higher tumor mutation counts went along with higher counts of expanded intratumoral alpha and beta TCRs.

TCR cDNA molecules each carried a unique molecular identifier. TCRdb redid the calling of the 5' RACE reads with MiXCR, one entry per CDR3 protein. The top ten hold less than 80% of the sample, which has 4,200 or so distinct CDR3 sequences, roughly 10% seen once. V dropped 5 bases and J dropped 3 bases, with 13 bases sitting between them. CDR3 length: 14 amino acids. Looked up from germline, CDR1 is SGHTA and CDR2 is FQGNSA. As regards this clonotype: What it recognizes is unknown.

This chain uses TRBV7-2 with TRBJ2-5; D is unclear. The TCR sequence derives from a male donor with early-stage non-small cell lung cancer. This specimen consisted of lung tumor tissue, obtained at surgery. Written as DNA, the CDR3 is TGTGCCAGCAGCCATCGGACGGAGAAAGAGACCCAGTACTTC. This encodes CASSHRTEKETQYF. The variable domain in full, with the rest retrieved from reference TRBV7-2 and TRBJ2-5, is GAGVSQSPSNKVTEKGKDVELRCDPISGHTALYWYRQSLGQGLEFLIYFQGNSAPDKSGLPSDRFSAERTGGSVSTLTIQRTQQEDSAVYLCASSHRTEKETQYFGPGTRLLVL.